This T cell receptor beta chain emerged from a study of cytomegalovirus exposure and HLA in healthy donors. Germline CDR1 and CDR2: MNHNS and SASEGT. The CDR3 is 15 residues long. V lost 4 bases to trimming and J lost 0 bases, with 10 bases between them. Use of 60 Vbeta and 13 Jbeta primers characterized the PCR. Using immunoSEQ multiplex PCR, the repertoire was profiled, and TCRdb retains in-frame clones only, with some absent. The sample yields 150,000 to 200,000 clones, more than 80% seen once. Regarding this clone: Antigen specificity is unknown.

General study findings and limits: The study listed around 150 cytomegalovirus-associated TCR beta chains.

The clonotype was recovered from a male donor in good health and CMV-seronegative. V usage is TRBV6-1 and J usage is TRBJ1-3, with D unclear. Sequencing input: PBMCs. The CDR3 nucleotides are TGTGCCAGCAGTGGCGAGATATTCTCTGGAAACACCATATATTTT. Translation: CASSGEIFSGNTIYF.